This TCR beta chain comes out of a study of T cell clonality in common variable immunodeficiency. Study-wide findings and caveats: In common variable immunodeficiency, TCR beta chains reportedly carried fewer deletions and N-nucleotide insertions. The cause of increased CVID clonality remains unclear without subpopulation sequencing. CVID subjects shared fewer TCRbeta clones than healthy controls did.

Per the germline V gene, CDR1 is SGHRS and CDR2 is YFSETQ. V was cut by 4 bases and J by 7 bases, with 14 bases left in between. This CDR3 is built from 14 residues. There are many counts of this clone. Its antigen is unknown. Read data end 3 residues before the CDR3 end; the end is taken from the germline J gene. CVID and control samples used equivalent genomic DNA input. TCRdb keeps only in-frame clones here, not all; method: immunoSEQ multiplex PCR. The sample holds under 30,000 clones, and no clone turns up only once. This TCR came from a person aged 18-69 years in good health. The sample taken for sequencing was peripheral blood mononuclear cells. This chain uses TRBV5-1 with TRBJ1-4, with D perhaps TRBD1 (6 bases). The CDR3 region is CASSLSGGTEKLFF. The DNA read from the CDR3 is TGCGCCAGCAGCCTTTCGGGGGGCACTGAAAAA.